Following are 18 T cell receptor beta chains from one sample sequenced in a study of OX40 agonist ivuxolimab in advanced cancers. Profiled with immunoSEQ multiplex PCR; TCRdb holds only in-frame clones, not every one. Here the sample spans tens of thousands of clones, around 89% being singletons. The input for sequencing was CD4+ or CD8+ T cells sorted from blood, taken in a trial of the OX40 agonist ivuxolimab. The receptors shown here come from an adult with an advanced solid tumor such as melanoma, head and neck, liver or kidney cancer.

The chain joins TRBV11-1 to TRBJ2-2, with 7 bases matching TRBD1. Germline lookup yields CDR1 SGHAT and CDR2 FQDESV (reference sequence). V shed 3 bases and J 5 bases; nucleotides not matched to a gene: 3. The CDR3 extends over 14 amino acids. As DNA, the CDR3 is TGTGCCAGCAGCTTCAGCAGGGGGACCGGGGAGCTGTTTTTT. Translation gives CASSFSRGTGELFF.

V gene TRBV11-2 combines with J gene TRBJ2-1, with D uncertain. CDR1 is SGHAT, CDR2 FQNNGV, per germline. The V gene lost 1 base and the J gene lost 9 bases, with 4 bases spanning the gap. The CDR3 extends over 11 amino acids. The CDR3 reads CASSLVAEQFF. DNA for the CDR3: TGTGCCAGCAGCTTAGTGGCTGAGCAGTTCTTC.

The chain carries TRBV7-9 and TRBJ2-3; 7 positions agree with TRBD1. The germline V gene encodes CDR1 SEHNR and CDR2 FQNEAQ (reference sequence). The trim removed 5 bases at V and 2 bases at J, leaving 7 bases unmatched. The CDR3 has 15 amino acids. CDR3 sequence (DNA): TGTGCCAGCAGCCCCCGGGACAGCCCCACAGATACGCAGTATTTT. As protein: CASSPRDSPTDTQYF. Looking up the rest from reference TRBV7-9 and TRBJ2-3 gives the full variable domain: DTGVSQNPRHKITKRGQNVTFRCDPISEHNRLYWYRQTLGQGPEFLTYFQNEAQLEKSRLLSDRFSAERPKGSFSTLEIQRTEQGDSAMYLCASSPRDSPTDTQYFGPGTRLTVL.

This rearrangement joins TRBV2 to TRBJ1-2, with D hard to call. V dropped 11 bases and J dropped 7 bases, with 17 bases sitting between them. Looked up from germline, CDR1 is SNHLY and CDR2 is FYNNEI. This CDR3 has 12 amino acids. CDR3 sequence reads: CASRIAVGGYTF. CDR3 nucleotides: TGTGCCTCGCGGATTGCGGTCGGTGGCTACACCTTC. Full variable domain (remainder filled in from reference TRBV2 and TRBJ1-2): EPEVTQTPSHQVTQMGQEVILRCVPISNHLYFYWYRQILGQKVEFLVSFYNNEISEKSEIFDDQFSVERPDGSNFTLKIRSTKLEDSAMYFCASRIAVGGYTFGSGTRLTVV.

This clone has more than one count but fewer than ten. The V and J genes are TRBV10-3 and TRBJ1-5, with D maybe TRBD1 (6 bases). The germline gives CDR1 ENHRY, CDR2 SYGVKD. The CDR3 has 15 residues. V was trimmed by 1 base and J by 0 bases, leaving 7 bases between them. In DNA form, the CDR3 reads TGTGCCATCAGTGAGTACAGGGTTAGCAATCAGCCCCAGCATTTT. Translating it yields CAISEYRVSNQPQHF.

The J gene is TRBJ2-7, the V gene TRBV18; possible D gene TRBD1, 6 bases. This CDR3 comprises 13 residues. The V gene's germline CDR1 is KGHSH and CDR2 LQKENI. Trimming shortened V by 5 bases and J by 1 base, and 9 bases separated the two germline ends. As DNA, the CDR3 is TGTGCCAGCTCAGGAGGACAGTCCTACGAGCAGTACTTC. As protein: CASSGGQSYEQYF.

Note on this clone: At the DNA level, this CDR3 is encoded by other sequences in the same sample as well. The V call is TRBV6-1, the J call TRBJ1-2; 7 bases fit TRBD1. The J segment lost 2 bases and the V segment lost 0 bases, leaving 3 bases of the junction unmatched. The CDR3 sequence is 15 residues long. CDR1 is MNHNS, CDR2 SASEGT, per germline. The CDR3 loop reads CASSEARGGNYGYTF. The CDR3 coding sequence is TGTGCCAGCAGTGAAGCCAGGGGGGGGAACTATGGCTACACCTTC.

This chain uses TRBV19 with TRBJ1-1, with TRBD1 as a possible D gene (5 bases). Trimming left V 4 bases short and J 8 bases short, with 11 bases between. Germline assignment: CDR1 LNHDA and CDR2 SQIVND (reference sequence). This CDR3 has 12 residues. CDR3 nucleotides: TGTGCCAGTAGTACAGGGCTCGCCGAAGCTTTCTTT. Translating it yields CASSTGLAEAFF. Looking up the rest from reference TRBV19 and TRBJ1-1 gives the full variable domain: DGGITQSPKYLFRKEGQNVTLSCEQNLNHDAMYWYRQDPGQGLRLIYYSQIVNDFQKGDIAEGYSVSREKKESFPLTVTSAQKNPTAFYLCASSTGLAEAFFGQGTRLTVV.

Only one count was recorded for this clone. The rearrangement joins TRBV5-1 to TRBJ2-1, with D hard to call. The CDR3 is 14 residues long. CDR1 is SGHRS and CDR2 is YFSETQ in the germline V gene. The V end was cut by 2 bases, the J end by 2 bases, with 8 bases between. The CDR3 region is CASSFGGAYNEQFF. In DNA form, the CDR3 reads TGCGCCAGCAGCTTTGGCGGAGCCTACAATGAGCAGTTCTTC.

CDR3 sequence: CASSLSRESYEQYF. CDR3 nucleotide sequence: TGTGCCAGCAGTTTATCCAGGGAGTCCTACGAGCAGTACTTC. The V call is TRBV27, the J call TRBJ2-7, with D perhaps given as TRBD1 or TRBD2 (5 bases each). Germline values: CDR1 MNHEY, CDR2 SMNVEV (reference sequence). Trimming stripped 0 bases from V and 1 base from J, with 7 bases between. This CDR3 region has 14 residues.

J is TRBJ2-7 and V is TRBV29-1, with TRBD2 as a possible D gene (5 bases). Trimming took off 3 bases at V and 6 bases at J, with 9 bases between the two ends. This CDR3 contains 11 residues. CDR1 and CDR2 (germline): SQVTM, ANQGSEA. As DNA, the CDR3 is TGCAGCGTTGAGTCTGGAGGCGAGCAGTACTTC. As protein: CSVESGGEQYF.

This clone was picked up one time. The chain couples TRBV7-9 to TRBJ2-7, with 10 nucleotides matching TRBD1. With V trimmed by 7 bases and J by 3 bases, 9 bases remained unmatched. The CDR3 is 15 amino acids. Germline CDR1 and CDR2: SEHNR and FQNEAQ (reference sequence). The CDR3 loop is CASNDLGTGDYEQYF. CDR3 coding DNA: TGTGCCAGCAACGATTTAGGGACAGGGGACTACGAGCAGTACTTC.

The chain employs TRBV27 and TRBJ2-3; no definite D call. The CDR3 is made up of 12 amino acids. Germline-derived CDR1 and CDR2 are MNHEY and SMNVEV (reference sequence). The V end was cut by 6 bases, the J end by 0 bases, with 4 bases between. The CDR3 region is CASSGSTDTQYF. CDR3 nucleotides: TGTGCCAGCAGCGGTAGCACAGATACGCAGTATTTT.

This clone showed up just a few times. CDR3 sequence reads: CASSWAGGGQPQHF. The CDR3 DNA follows: TGTGCCAGCAGTTGGGCCGGGGGCGGTCAGCCCCAGCATTTT. The rearrangement uses TRBV27 and TRBJ1-5, with a tentative D call TRBD1 (6 bases). CDR1 and CDR2 (germline): MNHEY, SMNVEV (reference sequence). The CDR3 covers 14 residues. The V gene lost 4 bases and the J gene lost 6 bases, with 13 bases spanning the gap.

This clone was picked up one time. The chain has TRBV6-1 and TRBJ1-1, with 8 bases fitting TRBD1. Germline V gene sequence: CDR1 MNHNS, CDR2 SASEGT. The CDR3 is 12 amino acids. The CDR3, as DNA: TGTGTCATCCGACAGGGGTACACTGAAGCTTTCTTT. Translated: CVIRQGYTEAFF.

The sample holds one count of this clone. The chain joins TRBV10-3 to TRBJ2-3, with D unclear. The germline V gene encodes CDR1 ENHRY and CDR2 SYGVKD. Trimming left V 2 bases short and J 7 bases short, with 10 bases between. The CDR3 extends over 13 amino acids. The CDR3 protein is CAISERAGHTQYF. In nucleotides, the CDR3 is TGTGCCATCAGTGAGAGGGCAGGACATACGCAGTATTTT.

This chain joins TRBV19 and TRBJ2-7; TRBD1 matches 7 bases. Losses at the gene ends were 2 bases for V and 1 base for J; bases not matched to a gene: 11. The CDR3 has 17 residues. The germline V gene has CDR1 LNHDA and CDR2 SQIVND (reference sequence). CDR3 sequence (DNA): TGTGCCAGTAGTATAAGGAGTCGAGGGGGCCGGTCCTACGAGCAGTACTTC. Protein sequence: CASSIRSRGGRSYEQYF.

The chain is built from TRBV7-9 and TRBJ2-7; D could derive from TRBD1 or TRBD2 (5 bases each). From germline, CDR1 is SEHNR and CDR2 FQNEAQ (reference sequence). V dropped 5 bases and J dropped 4 bases, with 18 bases sitting between them. This CDR3 is 15 amino acids long. This chain's CDR3 is CASSRATGDPYEQYF. In DNA form, the CDR3 reads TGTGCCAGCAGCCGGGCGACTGGGGACCCTTACGAGCAGTACTTC.